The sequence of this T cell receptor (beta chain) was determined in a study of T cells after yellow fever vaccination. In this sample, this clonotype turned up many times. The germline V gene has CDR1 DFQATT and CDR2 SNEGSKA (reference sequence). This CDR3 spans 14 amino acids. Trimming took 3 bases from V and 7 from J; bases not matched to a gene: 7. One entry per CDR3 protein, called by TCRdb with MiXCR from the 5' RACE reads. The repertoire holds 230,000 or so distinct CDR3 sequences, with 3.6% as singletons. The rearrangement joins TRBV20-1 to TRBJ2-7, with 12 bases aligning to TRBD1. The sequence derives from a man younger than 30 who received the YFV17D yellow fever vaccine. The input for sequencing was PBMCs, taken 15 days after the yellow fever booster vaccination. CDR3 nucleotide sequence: TGCAGTGCTAGTGACGGGACAGGGGGCTGGGAGCAGTACTTC. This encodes CSASDGTGGWEQYF.